The 32 T cell receptor beta chains listed next were all sequenced from one sample in a study of T cells in localized non-small cell lung cancer. Assay used: immunoSEQ multiplex PCR; TCRdb lists only in-frame clones, some missing. The table lists approximately 61,000 clones, 86% of them singletons. Specimen: peripheral blood, collected before any cancer treatment. These receptors were collected from a woman aged 35-70 years with stage I lung adenocarcinoma.

The V call is TRBV18, the J call TRBJ1-1, with 9 bases matching TRBD1. This CDR3 spans 17 amino acids. From germline, CDR1 is KGHSH and CDR2 LQKENI. The ends lost 2 bases at V and 0 bases at J; junction bases unmatched: 7. The CDR3 DNA follows: TGTGCCAGCTCACCAGTGTCGGGACAGGGATTGAACACTGAAGCTTTCTTT. Protein product: CASSPVSGQGLNTEAFF.

The J gene is TRBJ2-3, the V gene TRBV7-2, with TRBD1 matching over 9 bases. The V gene's germline CDR1 is SGHTA and CDR2 FQGNSA. This CDR3 spans 15 amino acids. The V segment lost 1 base and the J segment 7 bases; nucleotides outside the gene matches: 6. The CDR3, as DNA: TGTGCCAGCAGCTTAGGGACAGGGGAAGTTTATACGCAGTATTTT. It is translated as CASSLGTGEVYTQYF.

This rearrangement joins TRBV9 to TRBJ1-6; D unresolved. V lost 4 bases, J lost 9 bases, and 14 bases lay in between. CDR3 length equals 14 residues. Germline V gene lookup returns CDR1 SGDLS and CDR2 YYNGEE. The CDR3 here is CASSPTRGSSPLHF. The CDR3 DNA reads as TGTGCCAGCAGCCCCACCCGTGGGAGTTCACCCCTCCACTTT.

The V call is TRBV6-6, the J call TRBJ2-7; D perhaps matches TRBD1 (5 bases). The CDR3 length is 14 residues. Trimming cost V 6 bases and J 2 bases, with 14 bases left between them. CDR1 and CDR2 from the germline V gene are MNHNY and SVGAGI (reference sequence). CDR3 loop: CASSEGRGPYEQYF. The CDR3 DNA follows: TGTGCCAGCAGCGAAGGTAGGGGTCCCTACGAGCAGTACTTC.

This chain uses TRBV28 with TRBJ1-5; 8 positions agree with TRBD1. V lost 3 bases, J lost 0 bases, and 10 bases stayed unmatched. Looked up from germline, CDR1 is MDHEN and CDR2 is SYDVKM. The CDR3 has 18 amino acids. The CDR3 bases are TGTGCCAGCAGTTTCGGGGTGAACAGGGGGGTTAGCAATCAGCCCCAGCATTTT. Translated, it gives CASSFGVNRGVSNQPQHF.

This clone occurred a few times. The chain links TRBV19 to TRBJ1-2; D is uncertain. The CDR3 spans 12 residues. V lost 5 bases and J lost 5, with 9 bases in between. Germline V CDR1 and CDR2: LNHDA, SQIVND (reference sequence). CDR3 DNA: TGTGCCAGTAGTCGGGGTGGTTATGGCTACACCTTC. It encodes CASSRGGYGYTF.

DNA of the CDR3: TGTGCCAGCAGTCCAGACAGGGCCCATGGCTACACCTTC. This codes for CASSPDRAHGYTF. The J gene is TRBJ1-2, the V gene TRBV6-5; 7 bases align to TRBD1. The germline V gene encodes CDR1 MNHEY and CDR2 SVGAGI. After removal of 5 bases from V and 6 bases from J, the junction contained 6 bases not matched to a gene. The CDR3 covers 13 residues.

The genes are TRBV11-2 and TRBJ2-5, with 11 bases that match TRBD2. The ends lost 1 base at V and 6 bases at J; junction bases unmatched: 4. Looked up from germline, CDR1 is SGHAT and CDR2 is FQNNGV. The CDR3 length is 15 residues. The CDR3 here is CASSLGASGGKTQYF. For the CDR3, the DNA is TGTGCCAGCAGCTTAGGAGCTAGCGGGGGGAAGACCCAGTACTTC.

The V and J genes are TRBV7-7 and TRBJ2-5; possibly TRBD2 for D (5 bases). Between the trimmed V and J ends, which lost 0 bases and 7 bases, there was a span of 12 bases. Per germline, CDR1 SSHAT and CDR2 FNYEAQ (reference sequence). The CDR3 loop spans 14 amino acids. The chain's CDR3 is CASSLAQAGGTQYF. The DNA of the CDR3 is TGTGCCAGCAGCTTAGCCCAGGCCGGAGGGACCCAGTACTTC.

The rearrangement links TRBV6-5 to TRBJ2-5; possible D gene TRBD2, 6 bases. Trimming cost V 4 bases and J 3 bases, with 15 bases left between them. The length of the CDR3 is 15 residues. Germline V gene sequence: CDR1 MNHEY, CDR2 SVGAGI. The CDR3 sequence: CASSLGLSVKETQYF. CDR3 in DNA: TGTGCCAGCAGTTTGGGACTGTCAGTTAAAGAGACCCAGTACTTC.

The gene calls are TRBV30 and TRBJ1-1; the D is unclear. Germline CDR1 and CDR2: GTSNPN and SVGIG (reference sequence). V was trimmed by 5 bases and J by 4 bases, leaving 8 bases between them. The CDR3 covers 11 residues. The CDR3 DNA reads TGTGCCTGGGACTCGGGCACTGAAGCTTTCTTT. It translates to CAWDSGTEAFF.

This clone was counted a few times. This chain uses TRBV6-4 with TRBJ1-5; the D is unclear. V was trimmed by 6 bases and J by 2 bases, leaving 5 bases between them. Germline CDR1 is MRHNA and CDR2 is SNTAGT. The CDR3 is 12 amino acids. Written as DNA, the CDR3 is TGTGCCAGCAGGGCGTGCAATCAGCCCCAGCATTTT. Translated: CASRACNQPQHF.

CDR3 sequence reads: CAISESFAANTGELFF. In nucleotides, the CDR3 is TGTGCCATCAGTGAGTCGTTTGCAGCTAACACCGGGGAGCTGTTTTTT. This rearrangement joins TRBV10-3 to TRBJ2-2; D is uncertain. V gave up 0 bases and J gave up 2 bases, with 10 bases separating them. Germline lookup yields CDR1 ENHRY and CDR2 SYGVKD. The CDR3 has 16 residues.

This rearrangement joins TRBV5-5 to TRBJ1-2; D is unresolved. The CDR3 is 14 residues long. V lost 4 bases and J lost 0, with 10 bases in between. Germline CDR1 and CDR2: SGHKS and YYEKEE (reference sequence). Here the CDR3 DNA reads TGTGCCAGCAGCGGCGGGGAGGCTAACTATGGCTACACCTTC. As protein: CASSGGEANYGYTF.

The gene calls are TRBV5-3 and TRBJ2-3; D is unresolved. TRBV5-3 falls under the ORF class, with uncertain function. The CDR3 is 15 residues long. Deletions cut 0 bases from V and 2 bases from J, with 10 bases between. CDR3 sequence: CARSLAADNTDTQYF. The CDR3, as DNA: TGTGCCAGAAGCTTGGCGGCTGATAACACAGATACGCAGTATTTT.

This sequence joins TRBV7-2 and TRBJ2-3, with D unclear. Germline values: CDR1 SGHTA, CDR2 FQGNSA. This CDR3 comprises 14 residues. With 4 bases removed from V and 3 bases from J, the gap between germline ends came to 11 bases. CDR3 bases: TGTGCCAGCAGCTGGTCGACTGGTACAGATACGCAGTATTTT. Translation gives CASSWSTGTDTQYF.

V and J are TRBV7-8 and TRBJ2-7, with 7 bases aligning to TRBD1. Germline trimming cut 0 bases from V and 7 bases from J; bases unmatched to any gene: 3. Per germline, CDR1 SGHVS and CDR2 FQNEAQ. This CDR3 is built from 13 residues. The CDR3 loop reads CASSLAGTAEQYF. The CDR3 bases are TGTGCCAGCAGCTTAGCCGGGACAGCAGAGCAGTACTTC.

The rearrangement uses TRBV5-6 and TRBJ2-1; 13 positions agree with TRBD2. J gave up 9 bases and V 4 bases, and 7 bases lay outside the gene matches. There are 15 residues in the CDR3. CDR1 and CDR2 (germline): SGHDT, YYEEEE. CDR3 DNA: TGTGCCAGCAGCGCACTAGCGGGGGGGCCGAGTGAGCAGTTCTTC. This gives the protein CASSALAGGPSEQFF.

The CDR3 DNA reads TGCAGCGTTGTTTGGGGGTATGGCTACACCTTC. Protein sequence: CSVVWGYGYTF. The rearrangement joins TRBV29-1 to TRBJ1-2; maybe TRBD1 (5 bases). The germline V gene encodes CDR1 SQVTM and CDR2 ANQGSEA. The CDR3 runs 11 residues. V was clipped by 4 bases and J by 5 bases, with 8 bases between them. The variable domain in full, completed from reference TRBV29-1 and TRBJ1-2, reads SAVISQKPSRDICQRGTSLTIQCQVDSQVTMMFWYRQQPGQSLTLIATANQGSEATYESGFVIDKFPISRPNLTFSTLTVSNMSPEDSSIYLCSVVWGYGYTFGSGTRLTVV.

The chain employs TRBV7-8 and TRBJ2-1; D is possibly TRBD1 or TRBD2 (6 bases each). From germline, CDR1 is SGHVS and CDR2 FQNEAQ. CDR3 length equals 16 residues. Trimming removed 7 bases from V and 0 bases from J, with 16 bases in between. CDR3 region: CASTTRGEGSYNEQFF. Written as DNA, the CDR3 is TGTGCCAGCACCACTAGGGGGGAAGGCTCCTACAATGAGCAGTTCTTC.

V is TRBV7-2 and J is TRBJ1-1; TRBD1 agrees at 8 bases. The J segment lost 3 bases and the V segment lost 1 base, leaving 7 bases of the junction unmatched. Germline CDR1 reads SGHTA; CDR2 reads FQGNSA. CDR3 size: 16 residues. CDR3 sequence: CASSLGLGQGHTEAFF. CDR3 sequence (DNA): TGTGCCAGCAGCTTAGGGCTTGGACAGGGACACACTGAAGCTTTCTTT.

This clone came up once. V gene TRBV6-5 combines with J gene TRBJ1-2, with 10 bases identical to TRBD1. The V and J ends lost 4 bases and 6 bases, in that order; junction bases with no gene match: 8. From germline, CDR1 is MNHEY and CDR2 SVGAGI. The CDR3 is 15 residues long. The CDR3, as DNA: TGTGCCAGCAGTTCCCTGACAGGGGGCGTTAATGGCTACACCTTC. This codes for CASSSLTGGVNGYTF.

The V and J genes are TRBV5-4 and TRBJ1-2; TRBD1 is a possible D gene (6 bases). The V end was cut by 3 bases, the J end by 4 bases, with 10 bases between. From germline, CDR1 is SGHNT and CDR2 YYREEE (reference sequence). There are 13 residues in the CDR3. Here the CDR3 DNA reads TGTGCCAGCAGCTCCCCAGGGGCCTATGGCTACACCTTC. It codes for CASSSPGAYGYTF. Full variable domain (outside the CDR3, taken from reference TRBV5-4 and TRBJ1-2): ETGVTQSPTHLIKTRGQQVTLRCSSQSGHNTVSWYQQALGQGPQFIFQYYREEENGRGNFPPRFSGLQFPNYSSELNVNALELDDSALYLCASSSPGAYGYTFGSGTRLTVV.

The rearrangement uses TRBV5-6 and TRBJ2-7; D is possibly TRBD2 (5 bases). The CDR3 is 11 residues long. The V end lost 2 bases, the J end lost 7 bases, and 7 bases lay between the germline ends. In germline, CDR1 is SGHDT, CDR2 YYEEEE. As DNA, the CDR3 is TGTGCCAGCAGCTTAGGAGGAGAGCAGTACTTC. It yields the protein CASSLGGEQYF.

The V and J genes are TRBV27 and TRBJ1-1, with 8 bases that match TRBD1. Germline-derived CDR1 and CDR2 are MNHEY and SMNVEV (reference sequence). CDR3 size: 17 residues. V shed 5 bases, J shed 0 bases, and the junction held 11 bases outside the gene matches. In DNA form, the CDR3 reads TGTGCCAGCAGTCTCCCCCGGGACAGGACCTTGAACACTGAAGCTTTCTTT. Translation gives CASSLPRDRTLNTEAFF.

CDR3 nucleotide sequence: TGTGCCAGCAGCTTAGTTAGCCCTGGGGCCAACGTCCTGACTTTC. Its translation: CASSLVSPGANVLTF. V and J are TRBV7-2 and TRBJ2-6; D is ambiguous. V dropped 1 base and J dropped 2 bases, with 6 bases sitting between them. CDR1 and CDR2 from the germline V gene are SGHTA and FQGNSA. This CDR3 is built from 15 residues. The full variable domain, its missing parts supplied by reference TRBV7-2 and TRBJ2-6, is GAGVSQSPSNKVTEKGKDVELRCDPISGHTALYWYRQSLGQGLEFLIYFQGNSAPDKSGLPSDRFSAERTGGSVSTLTIQRTQQEDSAVYLCASSLVSPGANVLTFGAGSRLTVL.

This clone has more than one count but fewer than ten. The chain has TRBV6-6 and TRBJ2-1; maybe TRBD2 (6 bases). V lost 5 bases and J lost 6, with 11 bases in between. Germline V gene data show CDR1 as MNHNY and CDR2 as SVGAGI (reference sequence). The CDR3 runs to 13 residues. In nucleotides, the CDR3 is TGTGCCAGCAGTCCCGGACTAACCAATGAGCAGTTCTTC. Its translation: CASSPGLTNEQFF.

This sequence joins TRBV6-5 and TRBJ1-5; weak D call: TRBD1 (5 bases). Germline V CDR1 and CDR2: MNHEY, SVGAGI. The CDR3 length is 15 residues. V was pared by 6 bases and J by 2 bases, with 14 bases between. The CDR3 DNA is TGTGCCAGCAGCAGCACGCCGGGGGGCAATCAGCCCCAGCATTTT. Amino acids: CASSSTPGGNQPQHF.

The gene calls are TRBV9 and TRBJ1-3, with D uncertain. Trimming took off 3 bases at V and 2 bases at J, with 12 bases between the two ends. This CDR3 contains 15 residues. Looked up from germline, CDR1 is SGDLS and CDR2 is YYNGEE. CDR3 amino acids: CASSAQAIAGNTIYF. The CDR3 DNA reads as TGTGCCAGCAGCGCCCAGGCTATCGCTGGAAACACCATATATTTT. Together with reference TRBV9 and TRBJ1-3, the CDR3 gives the full variable domain: DSGVTQTPKHLITATGQRVTLRCSPRSGDLSVYWYQQSLDQGLQFLIQYYNGEERAKGNILERFSAQQFPDLHSELNLSSLELGDSALYFCASSAQAIAGNTIYFGEGSWLTVV.

This chain uses TRBV18 with TRBJ2-1; 12 bases align to TRBD2. The V gene's germline CDR1 is KGHSH and CDR2 LQKENI. The CDR3 covers 18 residues. V lost 4 bases, J lost 10 bases, and 17 bases stayed unmatched. The CDR3 DNA sequence: TGTGCCAGCTCACGCCGAACCACTAGCGGGGGGAGTCTCGGGGAGCAGTTCTTC. This codes for CASSRRTTSGGSLGEQFF.

V gene TRBV6-5 combines with J gene TRBJ2-1; D unclear. Germline-derived CDR1 and CDR2 are MNHEY and SVGAGI. CDR3 length equals 12 residues. Trimming removed 2 bases at V and 3 bases at J, with 2 bases between. The CDR3 nucleotides are TGTGCCAGCAGTTACCACTACAATGAGCAGTTCTTC. Amino acids: CASSYHYNEQFF.

As DNA, the CDR3 is TGTGCCAGCAGGAGAACAGGGTACCAAGAGACCCAGTACTTC. Protein: CASRRTGYQETQYF. V usage is TRBV2 and J usage is TRBJ2-5, with D possibly being TRBD1 (6 bases). V lost 6 bases and J lost 0, with 11 bases in between. The CDR3 is 14 residues long. Per the germline V gene, CDR1 is SNHLY and CDR2 is FYNNEI.